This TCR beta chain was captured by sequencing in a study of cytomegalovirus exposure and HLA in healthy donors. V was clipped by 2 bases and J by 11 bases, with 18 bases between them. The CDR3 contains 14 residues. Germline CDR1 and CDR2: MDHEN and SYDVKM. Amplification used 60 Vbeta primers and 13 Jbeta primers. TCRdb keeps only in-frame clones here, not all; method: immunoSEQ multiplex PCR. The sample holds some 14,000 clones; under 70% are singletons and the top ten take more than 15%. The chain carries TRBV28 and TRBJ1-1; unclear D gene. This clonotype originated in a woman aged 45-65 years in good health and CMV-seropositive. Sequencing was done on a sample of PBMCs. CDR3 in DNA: TGTGCCAGCAGTTTAACCCCGGGAGGGCACGGGGCTTTCTTT. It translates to CASSLTPGGHGAFF.